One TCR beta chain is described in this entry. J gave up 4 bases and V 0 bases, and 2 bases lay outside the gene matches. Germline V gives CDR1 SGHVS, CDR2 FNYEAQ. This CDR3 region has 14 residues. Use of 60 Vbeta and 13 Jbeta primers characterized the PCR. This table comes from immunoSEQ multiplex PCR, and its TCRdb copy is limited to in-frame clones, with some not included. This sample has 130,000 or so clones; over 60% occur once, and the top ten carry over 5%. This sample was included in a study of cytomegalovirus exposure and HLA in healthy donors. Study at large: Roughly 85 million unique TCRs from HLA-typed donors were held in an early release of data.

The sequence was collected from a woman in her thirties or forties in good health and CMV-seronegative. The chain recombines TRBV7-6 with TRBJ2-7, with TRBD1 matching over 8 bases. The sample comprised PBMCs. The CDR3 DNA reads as TGTGCCAGCAGCTTAGCACGACAGGGGTACGAGCAGTACTTC. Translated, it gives CASSLARQGYEQYF.